Below are 22 T cell receptor beta chains sequenced from a single sample in a study of T cell repertoires in cytomegalovirus infection. Each CDR3 protein is one row after TCRdb ran MiXCR on the reads. The table lists some 320,000 distinct CDR3 sequences, around 9.5% of them singletons. What was sequenced was PBMCs. Receptor source: a human donor in good health (CMV status not recorded). Some clones in this sample may be carry-over from other donors' samples.

This clonotype showed up many times. Written as DNA, the CDR3 is TGTGCCAGCGGCCAAAGGGGCAGGCGGGAAGGGAAAGAGACCCAGTACTTC. This encodes CASGQRGRREGKETQYF. The chain links TRBV6-2 or TRBV6-3 to TRBJ2-5, with TRBD2 as a possible D gene (6 bases). CDR1 is MNHEY and CDR2 is SVGEGT in the germline V gene. Trimming removed 8 bases from V and 3 bases from J, with 25 bases in between. CDR3 length equals 17 residues.

In its sample, this clonotype was seen a few times. V gene TRBV28 combines with J gene TRBJ2-3; TRBD2 aligns across 7 bases. This CDR3 spans 14 amino acids. Germline assignment: CDR1 MDHEN and CDR2 SYDVKM. Trimming removed 4 bases from V and 1 base from J; junction bases left unmatched: 2. The CDR3 nucleotides are TGTGCCAGCAGTTGGCTAGCGGGCACAGATACGCAGTATTTT. This translates into CASSWLAGTDTQYF.

The chain is built from TRBV10-3 and TRBJ1-2; TRBD1 aligns across 7 bases. V lost 7 bases and J lost 8; bases outside the gene matches: 10. The germline CDR1 and CDR2 sequences are ENHRY and SYGVKD. This CDR3 contains 13 residues. Written as DNA, the CDR3 is TGTGCCATCACCACCACAGGGGCAACAGGCTACACCTTC. Its translation is CAITTTGATGYTF.

This clonotype was observed a handful of times. CDR3 sequence: CASSLEGLGTEAFF. For the CDR3, the DNA is TGCGCCAGCAGCTTGGAAGGGCTAGGCACTGAAGCTTTCTTT. V usage is TRBV5-1 and J usage is TRBJ1-1; D call uncertain. V was trimmed by 0 bases and J by 4 bases, leaving 10 bases between them. Germline-derived CDR1 and CDR2 are SGHRS and YFSETQ. CDR3 length: 14 amino acids.

In this sample, this clonotype turned up many times. This sequence joins TRBV6-2 or TRBV6-3 and TRBJ1-1; 9 bases map to TRBD1. Germline trimming cut 4 bases from V and 6 bases from J; bases unmatched to any gene: 6. Germline CDR1 MNHEY, CDR2 SVGEGT. The CDR3 runs to 14 residues. The CDR3 here is CASSFVGTGPEAFF. CDR3 coding DNA: TGTGCCAGCAGTTTCGTGGGGACAGGGCCTGAAGCTTTCTTT.

This rearrangement joins TRBV20-1 to TRBJ1-5; possibly TRBD1 for D (5 bases). CDR3 length: 11 residues. Germline CDR1 DFQATT, CDR2 SNEGSKA (reference sequence). V was cut by 7 bases and J by 4 bases, with 8 bases left in between. DNA of the CDR3: TGCAGTGTCGGGGGGAATCAGCCCCAGCATTTT. Translating gives CSVGGNQPQHF.

Only a few counts were recorded for this clonotype. This rearrangement joins TRBV29-1 to TRBJ2-5; tentatively, D is TRBD2 (7 bases). Per germline, CDR1 SQVTM and CDR2 ANQGSEA. The CDR3 covers 14 residues. With 3 bases removed from V and 6 bases from J, the gap between germline ends came to 17 bases. CDR3 bases: TGCAGCGTTGAGGGACGCGGGGGCGGGCAGACCCAGTACTTC. It is translated as CSVEGRGGGQTQYF.

This clonotype was seen repeatedly, ten times or more. CDR3 residues: CASSVSSPNTDTQYF. In DNA form, the CDR3 reads TGTGCCAGCAGCGTTTCAAGTCCTAACACAGATACGCAGTATTTT. V is TRBV7-2 and J is TRBJ2-3; unclear D gene. CDR1 is SGHTA, CDR2 FQGNSA, per germline. Trimming stripped 5 bases from V and 2 bases from J, with 14 bases between. The CDR3 covers 15 residues.

The table lists this clonotype with many counts. The chain joins TRBV7-2 to TRBJ2-7, with D possibly being TRBD2 (5 bases). With 5 bases removed from V and 3 bases from J, the gap between germline ends came to 17 bases. The CDR3 runs to 15 residues. Germline CDR1 SGHTA, CDR2 FQGNSA. The CDR3 loop is CASSRRAGPNYEQYF. For the CDR3, the DNA is TGTGCCAGCAGCCGGCGGGCCGGCCCAAACTACGAGCAGTACTTC.

In DNA, the CDR3 is TGTGCCAGTAGTTTGACTAGCGGGGGCGAGCAGTACTTC. It is translated as CASSLTSGGEQYF. This chain uses TRBV19 with TRBJ2-7; the match to TRBD2 covers 12 bases. This CDR3 is built from 13 residues. Per germline, CDR1 LNHDA and CDR2 SQIVND (reference sequence). Trimming took 5 bases from V and 6 from J; bases not matched to a gene: 2.

The V call is TRBV6-1, the J call TRBJ2-3; a weak D match, TRBD1 (7 bases). Looked up from germline, CDR1 is MNHNS and CDR2 is SASEGT. V was cut by 5 bases and J by 0 bases, with 18 bases left in between. The CDR3 is 17 residues long. The CDR3 loop reads CASSSFPGGPSTDTQYF. The CDR3, as DNA: TGTGCCAGCAGTTCATTTCCAGGGGGGCCGAGCACAGATACGCAGTATTTT.

This clonotype was seen more than once but under ten times. The rearrangement links TRBV20-1 to TRBJ2-3; D remains unclear. CDR1 is DFQATT and CDR2 is SNEGSKA in the germline V gene (reference sequence). Trimming cost V 6 bases and J 4 bases, with 11 bases left between them. This CDR3 contains 12 residues. The CDR3 nucleotides read TGCAGTGCCCCCGGACCTTCAGATACGCAGTATTTT. Translated, it gives CSAPGPSDTQYF.

The chain links TRBV29-1 to TRBJ2-5; 7 nucleotides line up with TRBD1. CDR1 and CDR2 (germline): SQVTM, ANQGSEA. The CDR3 is 14 amino acids. The junction had 13 bases not matched to a gene; V was cut back by 7 bases and J by 5 bases. This CDR3 is CSADEYRGVETQYF. The DNA for the CDR3 is TGCAGCGCCGACGAGTACAGGGGTGTGGAGACCCAGTACTTC.

This clonotype came up many times. The J gene is TRBJ2-7, the V gene TRBV7-2, with D perhaps assigned TRBD1 or TRBD2 (6 bases each). This CDR3 has 14 residues. V lost 5 bases and J lost 7, with 18 bases in between. Germline CDR1 reads SGHTA; CDR2 reads FQGNSA. The CDR3, as DNA: TGTGCCAGCAGCACTTACACTAGGGGGGAAGAGCAGTACTTC. Its protein product is CASSTYTRGEEQYF. Using reference TRBV7-2 and TRBJ2-7 for the parts outside the CDR3, the full variable domain is GAGVSQSPSNKVTEKGKDVELRCDPISGHTALYWYRQSLGQGLEFLIYFQGNSAPDKSGLPSDRFSAERTGGSVSTLTIQRTQQEDSAVYLCASSTYTRGEEQYFGPGTRLTVT.

The genes are TRBV11-2 and TRBJ2-1, with TRBD2 matching over 10 bases. Germline V gene lookup returns CDR1 SGHAT and CDR2 FQNNGV. V gave up 1 base and J gave up 1 base; unmatched junction bases: 7. The CDR3 totals 18 residues. The DNA for the CDR3 is TGTGCCAGCAGCTTAGTAGCCAGTAGCGGGAGGTCCTACAATGAGCAGTTCTTC. As protein: CASSLVASSGRSYNEQFF. The full variable domain, completed using reference TRBV11-2 and TRBJ2-1, is EAGVAQSPRYKIIEKRQSVAFWCNPISGHATLYWYQQILGQGPKLLIQFQNNGVVDDSQLPKDRFSAERLKGVDSTLKIQPAKLEDSAVYLCASSLVASSGRSYNEQFFGPGTRLTVL.

The V gene is TRBV10-1, the J gene TRBJ1-1; 7 nucleotides line up with TRBD1. Looked up from germline, CDR1 is WNHNN and CDR2 is SYGVQD (reference sequence). The CDR3 runs 12 residues. V lost 6 bases, J lost 11 bases, and 9 bases stayed unmatched. The CDR3 DNA sequence: TGCGCCAGCAGCACTCAGACAGGGATGGCTTTCTTT. Its translation is CASSTQTGMAFF.

This clonotype has only a few counts. This chain connects TRBV7-2 to TRBJ2-5, with 10 bases lining up with TRBD2. The CDR3 loop spans 16 amino acids. V lost 0 bases and J lost 5; bases outside the gene matches: 6. Germline V gene lookup returns CDR1 SGHTA and CDR2 FQGNSA. The CDR3 DNA follows: TGTGCCAGCAGCTTAGCGAATCTAGCGGGGGCCGAGACCCAGTACTTC. Residues: CASSLANLAGAETQYF.

On this clonotype: One end of the junction is discordant with germline, which a read error may explain. V and J are TRBV27 and TRBJ2-7, with TRBD2 identical over 9 bases. The CDR3 is made up of 15 amino acids. Germline CDR1 MNHEY, CDR2 SMNVEV (reference sequence). This CDR3 reads CASSYSGRGSYEQHF. The DNA for the CDR3 is TGTGCCAGCAGCTATAGCGGGAGAGGGTCCTACGAGCAGCACTTC.

Many counts were recorded for this clonotype. The chain employs TRBV7-2 and TRBJ2-5, with 10 bases that match TRBD2. J lost 5 bases, V lost 5 bases, and 5 bases had no gene match. Germline-derived CDR1 and CDR2 are SGHTA and FQGNSA. The CDR3 spans 14 residues. CDR3 coding DNA: TGTGCCAGCAGCGAAAGCGGGAGGGGGGAGACCCAGTACTTC. This sequence encodes CASSESGRGETQYF.

CDR3 in amino acids: CAWRGTGQGGGYTF. In DNA, the CDR3 is TGTGCCTGGAGGGGGACAGGCCAAGGGGGTGGCTACACCTTC. The gene calls are TRBV30 and TRBJ1-2, with 8 bases matching TRBD1. The V and J ends lost 3 bases and 7 bases, in that order; junction bases with no gene match: 10. Germline V gene data show CDR1 as GTSNPN and CDR2 as SVGIG (reference sequence). This CDR3 has 14 residues.

This clonotype was seen ten or more times. The rearrangement uses TRBV7-2 and TRBJ1-5, with 9 bases that match TRBD1. Germline V gene lookup returns CDR1 SGHTA and CDR2 FQGNSA. The CDR3 has 17 amino acids. J gave up 0 bases and V 2 bases, and 5 bases lay outside the gene matches. The CDR3 sequence is CASSLSGTGYSNQPQHF. The DNA of the CDR3 is TGTGCCAGCAGCTTATCCGGGACAGGGTATAGCAATCAGCCCCAGCATTTT.

This clonotype was recorded many times. The chain has TRBV7-2 and TRBJ2-3; 7 bases fit TRBD2. The length of the CDR3 is 14 residues. V lost 5 bases, J lost 7 bases, and 9 bases stayed unmatched. CDR1 SGHTA and CDR2 FQGNSA come from the germline V gene. DNA for the CDR3: TGTGCCAGCAGCCCGACTAGCCAGAGTCATACGCAGTATTTT. It yields the protein CASSPTSQSHTQYF.